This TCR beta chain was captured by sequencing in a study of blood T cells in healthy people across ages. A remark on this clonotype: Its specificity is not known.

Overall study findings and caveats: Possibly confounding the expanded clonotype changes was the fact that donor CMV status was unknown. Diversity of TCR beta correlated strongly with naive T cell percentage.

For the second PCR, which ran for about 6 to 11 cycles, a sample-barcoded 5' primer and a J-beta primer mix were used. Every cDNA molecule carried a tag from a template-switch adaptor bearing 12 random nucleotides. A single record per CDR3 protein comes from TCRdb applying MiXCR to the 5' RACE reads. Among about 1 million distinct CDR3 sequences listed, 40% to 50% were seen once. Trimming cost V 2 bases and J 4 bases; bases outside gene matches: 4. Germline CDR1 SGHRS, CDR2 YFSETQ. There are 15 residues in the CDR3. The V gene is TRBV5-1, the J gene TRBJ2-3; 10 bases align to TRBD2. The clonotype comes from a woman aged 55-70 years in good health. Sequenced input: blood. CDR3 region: CASSLAGGSPDTQYF. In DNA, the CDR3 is TGCGCCAGCAGCTTAGCGGGAGGGAGCCCAGATACGCAGTATTTT.